Each of the 19 T cell receptor beta chains below was sequenced from the same sample in a study of cytotoxic CD8 clonotypes in ibrutinib-treated CLL. Clones were read by immunoSEQ multiplex PCR, and TCRdb kept only the in-frame ones, dropping some. The sample has about 130,000 clones, 84% seen once; the top ten hold roughly 3.1%. Here the sequenced sample was PBMCs, taken after 24 months of ibrutinib treatment. Every receptor here comes from a human donor with chronic lymphocytic leukemia.

DNA for the CDR3: TGTGCCAGCACCAAGACAGGGGCTAATGAAAAACTGTTTTTT. It specifies CASTKTGANEKLFF. The V call is TRBV7-8, the J call TRBJ1-4, with TRBD1 identical over 8 bases. CDR1 and CDR2 from the germline V gene are SGHVS and FQNEAQ. V lost 7 bases and J lost 3; bases outside the gene matches: 4. The CDR3 contains 14 residues.

The V call is TRBV15, the J call TRBJ2-3; weak D call: TRBD2 (7 bases). V was clipped by 1 base and J by 2 bases, with 13 bases between them. The CDR3 is 16 residues long. Germline V gene data show CDR1 as LNHNV and CDR2 as YYDKDF (reference sequence). The CDR3 sequence: CATSRGMAGATDTQYF. The CDR3 DNA reads TGTGCCACCAGCAGAGGTATGGCGGGGGCCACAGATACGCAGTATTTT. The full variable domain, rest sourced from reference TRBV15 and TRBJ2-3, is DAMVIQNPRYQVTQFGKPVTLSCSQTLNHNVMYWYQQKSSQAPKLLFHYYDKDFNNEADTPDNFQSRRPNTSFCFLDIRSPGLGDTAMYLCATSRGMAGATDTQYFGPGTRLTVL.

V is TRBV11-2 and J is TRBJ1-3; D is unclear. V was clipped by 3 bases and J by 4 bases, with 13 bases between them. The germline V gene has CDR1 SGHAT and CDR2 FQNNGV. This CDR3 has 15 amino acids. CDR3 sequence: CASSFHSVSGNTIYF. The CDR3 coding sequence is TGTGCCAGCAGCTTCCACAGTGTGTCGGGAAACACCATATATTTT.

The rearrangement uses TRBV6-5 and TRBJ1-2; maybe TRBD1 (6 bases). V lost 5 bases and J lost 0, with 13 bases in between. This CDR3 spans 15 amino acids. The germline V gene has CDR1 MNHEY and CDR2 SVGAGI. CDR3: CASSTTGLANYGYTF. CDR3 nucleotides: TGTGCCAGCAGTACGACAGGTTTAGCTAACTATGGCTACACCTTC.

The rearrangement uses TRBV2 and TRBJ1-5; a weak D match, TRBD1 (6 bases). With 6 bases removed from V and 3 bases from J, the gap between germline ends came to 15 bases. Germline CDR1 SNHLY, CDR2 FYNNEI. The CDR3 is 15 amino acids. The CDR3 reads CASSAGWGHNQPQHF. The CDR3 DNA reads as TGTGCCAGCAGCGCGGGGTGGGGACACAATCAGCCCCAGCATTTT.

The V gene is TRBV19, the J gene TRBJ2-3; D gene unclear. Germline assignment: CDR1 LNHDA and CDR2 SQIVND (reference sequence). V was clipped by 7 bases and J by 1 base, with 15 bases between them. The CDR3 length is 15 residues. The CDR3 coding sequence is TGTGCCAGTACCGATCGGGCGCATGGCACAGATACGCAGTATTTT. It yields the protein CASTDRAHGTDTQYF.

This clone was observed a few times. The chain carries TRBV7-2 and TRBJ2-6; D not resolved. The germline gives CDR1 SGHTA, CDR2 FQGNSA. Trimming stripped 5 bases from V and 1 base from J, with 9 bases between. The CDR3 loop spans 15 amino acids. Here the CDR3 DNA reads TGTGCCAGCAGCGCCAGCTTTTCTGGGGCCAACGTCCTGACTTTC. Amino acids: CASSASFSGANVLTF.

The chain couples TRBV5-1 to TRBJ2-3, with 9 bases fitting TRBD1. This CDR3 spans 15 amino acids. V was clipped by 0 bases and J by 5 bases; unmatched bases: 4. CDR1 SGHRS and CDR2 YFSETQ come from the germline V gene. The CDR3 bases are TGCGCCAGCAGCTTGGCGGGGACAGGGAGAGATACGCAGTATTTT. Encoded protein: CASSLAGTGRDTQYF.

A word on this clone: This CDR3 is also generated by other DNA sequences in the sample. CDR3 amino acids: CSGGEGQETQYF. CDR3 DNA sequence: TGCAGCGGTGGGGAGGGCCAAGAGACCCAGTACTTC. V usage is TRBV29-1 and J usage is TRBJ2-5; 7 nucleotides line up with TRBD2. Trimming removed 7 bases from V and 1 base from J; junction bases left unmatched: 3. There are 12 residues in the CDR3. Per the germline V gene, CDR1 is SQVTM and CDR2 is ANQGSEA. The variable domain in full, with the rest retrieved from reference TRBV29-1 and TRBJ2-5, is SAVISQKPSRDICQRGTSLTIQCQVDSQVTMMFWYRQQPGQSLTLIATANQGSEATYESGFVIDKFPISRPNLTFSTLTVSNMSPEDSSIYLCSGGEGQETQYFGPGTRLLVL.

This clone was observed once. This sequence joins TRBV11-2 and TRBJ2-7; TRBD1 aligns across 8 bases. The CDR3 runs 15 residues. V shed 0 bases and J 3 bases; nucleotides not matched to a gene: 4. The germline V gene encodes CDR1 SGHAT and CDR2 FQNNGV. The CDR3 reads CASSLDIGQGYEQYF. DNA of the CDR3: TGTGCCAGCAGCTTAGATATAGGACAGGGCTACGAGCAGTACTTC. The full variable domain, with the rest looked up from reference TRBV11-2 and TRBJ2-7, is EAGVAQSPRYKIIEKRQSVAFWCNPISGHATLYWYQQILGQGPKLLIQFQNNGVVDDSQLPKDRFSAERLKGVDSTLKIQPAKLEDSAVYLCASSLDIGQGYEQYFGPGTRLTVT.

The J gene is TRBJ1-5, the V gene TRBV11-3; no clear D gene. The CDR3 spans 13 residues. The ends were cut back, 4 bases at V and 5 bases at J, with 9 bases in the middle. Germline-derived CDR1 and CDR2 are SGHNT and YENEEA. The CDR3 spells CASSSSGYQPQHF. The CDR3 region has the DNA TGTGCCAGCAGCTCCTCAGGCTATCAGCCCCAGCATTTT. Filled out from reference TRBV11-3 and TRBJ1-5, the complete variable domain reads EAGVVQSPRYKIIEKKQPVAFWCNPISGHNTLYWYLQNLGQGPELLIRYENEEAVDDSQLPKDRFSAERLKGVDSTLKIQPAELGDSAVYLCASSSSGYQPQHFGDGTRLSIL.

The chain recombines TRBV9 with TRBJ2-3; 10 bases are shared with TRBD2. From germline, CDR1 is SGDLS and CDR2 YYNGEE. This CDR3 is built from 17 residues. The V segment lost 0 bases and the J segment 2 bases; nucleotides outside the gene matches: 6. This CDR3 reads CASSVDPSGGATDTQYF. As DNA, the CDR3 is TGTGCCAGCAGCGTAGATCCAAGCGGGGGGGCCACAGATACGCAGTATTTT.

The CDR3 loop reads CASSYSGTYEQYF. DNA of the CDR3: TGTGCCAGCAGTTACAGCGGGACCTACGAGCAGTACTTC. V gene TRBV6-6 combines with J gene TRBJ2-7, with 7 bases lining up with TRBD2. The CDR3 has 13 residues. The V gene's germline CDR1 is MNHNY and CDR2 SVGAGI (reference sequence). V shed 2 bases, J shed 2 bases, and the junction held 0 bases outside the gene matches.

The rearrangement joins TRBV7-2 to TRBJ1-2; D may be TRBD1 (6 bases). The germline V gene has CDR1 SGHTA and CDR2 FQGNSA. This CDR3 has 14 amino acids. V was trimmed by 5 bases and J by 4 bases, leaving 14 bases between them. As DNA, the CDR3 is TGTGCCAGCAGCCCACACGGGGGGGCCTATGGCTACACCTTC. Translated, it gives CASSPHGGAYGYTF.

The chain is built from TRBV6-5 and TRBJ2-1; D remains unclear. Germline CDR1 MNHEY, CDR2 SVGAGI. CDR3 length: 13 amino acids. Trimming stripped 6 bases from V and 1 base from J, with 7 bases between. CDR3 coding DNA: TGTGCCAGCAGGCTCGATTCCTACAATGAGCAGTTCTTC. Translation gives CASRLDSYNEQFF.

The chain has TRBV6-7 and TRBJ2-7; D gene unclear. TRBV6-7 is an ORF, with its function uncertain. This CDR3 has 15 residues. V was clipped by 2 bases and J by 1 base, with 12 bases between them. CDR3 coding DNA: TGTGCCAGCAGTTACGGGTCAGGTCGTTCCTACGAGCAGTACTTC. Protein: CASSYGSGRSYEQYF.

This clone appeared a single time. The chain combines TRBV5-1 with TRBJ1-2; the D gene is possibly TRBD1 (6 bases). The CDR3 is 15 residues long. V was pared by 0 bases and J by 0 bases, with 9 bases between. In germline, CDR1 is SGHRS, CDR2 YFSETQ. In DNA form, the CDR3 reads TGCGCCAGCAGCTTGGGACAGGCAGCTAACTATGGCTACACCTTC. It is translated as CASSLGQAANYGYTF.

This chain uses TRBV19 with TRBJ2-7; 11 bases line up with TRBD1. The CDR3 runs 14 residues. With 4 bases clipped from V and 5 bases from J, the junction kept 4 bases outside the gene matches. CDR1 and CDR2 (germline): LNHDA, SQIVND (reference sequence). In DNA form, the CDR3 reads TGTGCCAGTAGTACCGGGACAGGGGGACACGAGCAGTACTTC. Translation gives CASSTGTGGHEQYF.

CDR3 region: CASSGDSRAKNIQYF. For the CDR3, the DNA is TGCGCCAGCAGCGGGGACAGTAGAGCCAAAAACATTCAGTACTTC. The chain recombines TRBV4-3 with TRBJ2-4, with 7 bases matching TRBD1. Germline lookup yields CDR1 LGHNA and CDR2 YSLEER. The CDR3 covers 15 residues. Trimming cost V 5 bases and J 0 bases; bases outside gene matches: 4.